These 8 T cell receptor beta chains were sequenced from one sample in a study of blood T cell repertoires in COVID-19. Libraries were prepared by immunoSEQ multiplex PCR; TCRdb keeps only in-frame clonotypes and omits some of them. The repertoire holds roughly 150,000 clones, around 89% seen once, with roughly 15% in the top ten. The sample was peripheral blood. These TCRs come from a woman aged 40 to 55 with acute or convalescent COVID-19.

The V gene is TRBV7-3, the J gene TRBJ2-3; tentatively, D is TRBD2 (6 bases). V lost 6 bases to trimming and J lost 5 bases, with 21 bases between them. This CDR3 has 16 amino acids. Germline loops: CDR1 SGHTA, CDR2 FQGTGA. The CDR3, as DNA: TGTGCCAGCAGTTCTATAGCGGAAGGGGTCGGAGATACGCAGTATTTT. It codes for CASSSIAEGVGDTQYF.

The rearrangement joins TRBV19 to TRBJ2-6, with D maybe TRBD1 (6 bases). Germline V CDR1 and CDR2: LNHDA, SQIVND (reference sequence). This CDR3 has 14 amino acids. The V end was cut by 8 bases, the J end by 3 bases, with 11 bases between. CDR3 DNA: TGTGCCAGTTACGACAGGTTTGGGGCCAACGTCCTGACTTTC. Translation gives CASYDRFGANVLTF.

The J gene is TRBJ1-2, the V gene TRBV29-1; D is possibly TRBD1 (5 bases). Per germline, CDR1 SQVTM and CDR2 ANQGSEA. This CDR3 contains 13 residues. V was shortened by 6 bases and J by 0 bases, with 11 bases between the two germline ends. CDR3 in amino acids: CSVTAGTNYGYTF. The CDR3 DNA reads TGCAGCGTGACAGCGGGCACTAACTATGGCTACACCTTC.

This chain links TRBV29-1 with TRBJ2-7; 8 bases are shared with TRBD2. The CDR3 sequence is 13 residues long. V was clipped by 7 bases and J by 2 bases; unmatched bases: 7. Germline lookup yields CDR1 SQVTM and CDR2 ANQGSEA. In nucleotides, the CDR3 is TGCAGCGGAGGAATGGGACTAGCCTACGAGCAGTACTTC. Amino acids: CSGGMGLAYEQYF.

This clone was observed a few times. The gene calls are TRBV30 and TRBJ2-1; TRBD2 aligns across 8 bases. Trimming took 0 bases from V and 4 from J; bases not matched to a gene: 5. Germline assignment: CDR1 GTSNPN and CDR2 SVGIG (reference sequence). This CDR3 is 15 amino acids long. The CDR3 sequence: CAWSVRAGGYNEQFF. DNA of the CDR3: TGTGCCTGGAGTGTACGGGCGGGGGGTTACAATGAGCAGTTCTTC.

CDR3 protein: CASSLPTGGTDTQYF. CDR3 in DNA: TGTGCCAGCAGTTTACCGACAGGGGGCACAGATACGCAGTATTTT. The rearrangement links TRBV28 to TRBJ2-3; 8 bases fit TRBD1. There are 15 residues in the CDR3. Germline V gene data show CDR1 as MDHEN and CDR2 as SYDVKM. Germline trimming cut 2 bases from V and 1 base from J; bases unmatched to any gene: 2.

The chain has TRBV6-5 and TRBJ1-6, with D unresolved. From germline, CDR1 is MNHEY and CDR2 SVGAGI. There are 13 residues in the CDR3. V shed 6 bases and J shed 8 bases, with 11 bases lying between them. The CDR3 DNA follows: TGTGCCAGCAGCTATGGTGCGGATTCACCCCTCCACTTT. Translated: CASSYGADSPLHF.

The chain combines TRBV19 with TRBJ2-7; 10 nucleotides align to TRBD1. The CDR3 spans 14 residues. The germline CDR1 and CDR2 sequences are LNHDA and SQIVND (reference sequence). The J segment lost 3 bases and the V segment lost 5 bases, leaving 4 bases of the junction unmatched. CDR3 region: CASSAGTGDYEQYF. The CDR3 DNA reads TGTGCCAGTAGTGCCGGGACAGGGGACTACGAGCAGTACTTC.